These 32 T cell receptor beta chains came from one sample sequenced in a study of blood T cells in healthy people across ages. Together with a sample-barcoded 5' primer, a J-beta primer mix was included in a second PCR lasting about 7 to 11 cycles. TCRdb processed the 5' RACE reads anew with MiXCR; each CDR3 protein has one entry. The data contain hundreds of thousands of distinct CDR3 sequences, nearly 60% of them seen just once; the ten biggest clones take up around 22%. The specimen sequenced was blood. The receptors originated from a man younger than 40 in good health.

The chain is built from TRBV13 and TRBJ2-1; 9 bases map to TRBD1. V dropped 5 bases and J dropped 5; count of bases not matched to a gene: 4. The germline V gene encodes CDR1 PRHDT and CDR2 FYEKMQ (reference sequence). CDR3 length: 14 residues. In DNA form, the CDR3 reads TGTGCCAGCAGCGCAGGACAGGGGAACAATGAGCAGTTCTTC. Encoded protein: CASSAGQGNNEQFF.

V and J are TRBV28 and TRBJ1-5, with D perhaps matching TRBD1 (5 bases). The CDR3 spans 14 residues. V dropped 8 bases and J dropped 2 bases, with 13 bases sitting between them. CDR1 is MDHEN and CDR2 is SYDVKM in the germline V gene. Here the CDR3 DNA reads TGTGCCAGCGGTCGGTTAGGGGGCAATCAGCCCCAGCATTTT. It codes for CASGRLGGNQPQHF.

This sequence joins TRBV9 and TRBJ2-7, with D perhaps TRBD2 (5 bases). Germline V gene lookup returns CDR1 SGDLS and CDR2 YYNGEE. V was shortened by 0 bases and J by 4 bases, with 14 bases between the two germline ends. The CDR3 sequence is 15 residues long. Here the CDR3 DNA reads TGTGCCAGCAGCGTAGCGGCGGTAAGCGGTTACGAGCAGTACTTC. It specifies CASSVAAVSGYEQYF.

The table lists this clonotype with a few counts. CDR3 loop: CASSLEYFDNEQYF. Here the CDR3 DNA reads TGTGCCAGCAGCTTAGAGTACTTCGACAATGAGCAGTACTTC. V usage is TRBV7-2 and J usage is TRBJ2-7, with D hard to call. Trimming shortened V by 1 base and J by 7 bases, and 14 bases separated the two germline ends. Germline V gives CDR1 SGHTA, CDR2 FQGNSA. The CDR3 extends over 14 amino acids.

The genes are TRBV6-5 and TRBJ1-6; TRBD1 matches 7 bases. V dropped 6 bases and J dropped 1; count of bases not matched to a gene: 6. The CDR3 has 16 residues. Germline CDR1 MNHEY, CDR2 SVGAGI. CDR3 protein: CASSDDRDSYNSPLHF. CDR3 bases: TGTGCCAGCAGCGACGACAGGGATTCCTATAATTCACCCCTCCACTTT.

The J gene is TRBJ1-5, the V gene TRBV7-9; no clear D gene. Germline CDR1 and CDR2: SEHNR and FQNEAQ (reference sequence). V was pared by 1 base and J by 8 bases, with 15 bases between. This CDR3 has 15 residues. As DNA, the CDR3 is TGTGCCAGCAGCTTAGGTCCGGAGAGGATGGAGCCCCAGCATTTT. It codes for CASSLGPERMEPQHF.

The chain combines TRBV7-9 with TRBJ2-5; weak D call: TRBD2 (6 bases). The J call is in doubt because the DNA end fits TRBJ2-7 better. CDR1 and CDR2 (germline): SEHNR, FQNEAQ (reference sequence). The CDR3 has 15 residues. In nucleotides, the CDR3 is TGTGCCAGCAGCTCAGGTGGGACTTCAACCTACGAGCAGTACTTC. This sequence encodes CASSSGGTSTYEQYF.

The chain links TRBV12-3 or TRBV12-4 to TRBJ2-3; weak D call: TRBD2 (5 bases). The CDR3 runs 14 residues. V lost 10 bases and J lost 1, with 15 bases in between. The CDR3 is CAITLGRGTDTQYF. The DNA for the CDR3 is TGTGCCATAACACTAGGGCGAGGCACAGATACGCAGTATTTT.

The gene calls are TRBV5-5 and TRBJ1-5, with 7 positions matching TRBD1. The CDR3 consists of 16 residues. From germline, CDR1 is SGHKS and CDR2 YYEKEE (reference sequence). The V gene end was trimmed by 4 bases and the J gene end by 5 bases; junction bases not matched to a gene: 12. The CDR3 protein is CASSITGQWNHQPQHF. The CDR3 nucleotides read TGTGCCAGCAGCATCACGGGACAGTGGAACCATCAGCCCCAGCATTTT.

This clonotype was observed a handful of times. The chain combines TRBV29-1 with TRBJ2-7, with D tentatively TRBD2 (5 bases). V lost 3 bases and J lost 7, with 13 bases in between. The CDR3 contains 12 residues. Germline values: CDR1 SQVTM, CDR2 ANQGSEA. DNA of the CDR3: TGCAGCGTTGATTTAAGGACGGGAGAGCAGTACTTC. Its translation: CSVDLRTGEQYF.

This clonotype was detected once. The genes are TRBV13 and TRBJ2-3; 9 nucleotides line up with TRBD2. Per the germline V gene, CDR1 is PRHDT and CDR2 is FYEKMQ (reference sequence). The CDR3 totals 17 residues. The trim removed 8 bases at V and 4 bases at J, leaving 16 bases unmatched. Written as DNA, the CDR3 is TGTGCCAGCGCGTCGTCTCGGCGGGGGGGCCAGGCAGATACGCAGTATTTT. This codes for CASASSRRGGQADTQYF.

This clonotype was counted between two and nine times. The chain carries TRBV7-2 and TRBJ2-4; no clear D gene. Germline V gene lookup returns CDR1 SGHTA and CDR2 FQGNSA. CDR3 length: 15 amino acids. V lost 0 bases and J 0 bases, leaving 6 bases between the germline ends. Here the CDR3 DNA reads TGTGCCAGCAGCTTAGCTCTACTAGCCAAAAACATTCAGTACTTC. This sequence encodes CASSLALLAKNIQYF. The full variable domain, its missing parts supplied by reference TRBV7-2 and TRBJ2-4, is GAGVSQSPSNKVTEKGKDVELRCDPISGHTALYWYRQSLGQGLEFLIYFQGNSAPDKSGLPSDRFSAERTGGSVSTLTIQRTQQEDSAVYLCASSLALLAKNIQYFGAGTRLSVL.

The V call is TRBV7-2, the J call TRBJ1-1, with a tentative D call TRBD1 (5 bases). This CDR3 has 15 amino acids. Germline V gene data show CDR1 as SGHTA and CDR2 as FQGNSA. The V end lost 0 bases, the J end lost 4 bases, and 12 bases lay between the germline ends. CDR3 protein: CASSLAAGRATEAFF. The CDR3 DNA sequence: TGTGCCAGCAGCTTAGCGGCAGGGAGGGCCACTGAAGCTTTCTTT.

This chain joins TRBV7-2 and TRBJ2-1; weak D call: TRBD2 (6 bases). Trimming stripped 8 bases from V and 7 bases from J, with 15 bases between. Germline loops: CDR1 SGHTA, CDR2 FQGNSA. The CDR3 is 13 amino acids. The CDR3 is CASFLIGGNEQFF. The CDR3 DNA is TGTGCCAGCTTTCTTATAGGAGGGAATGAGCAGTTCTTC.

This clonotype was seen more than once but under ten times. The chain links TRBV10-3 to TRBJ2-7; 7 nucleotides line up with TRBD2. After removal of 7 bases from V and 5 bases from J, the junction contained 14 bases not matched to a gene. Germline V lookup: CDR1 ENHRY, CDR2 SYGVKD. CDR3 length: 15 amino acids. CDR3 bases: TGTGCCATCAATGACCCGGGACTACCCTTGGACGAGCAGTACTTC. It encodes CAINDPGLPLDEQYF.

The chain recombines TRBV11-1 with TRBJ2-7, with D tentatively TRBD1 or TRBD2 (5 bases each). Germline V gene lookup returns CDR1 SGHAT and CDR2 FQDESV (reference sequence). V lost 5 bases, J lost 2 bases, and 16 bases lay in between. This CDR3 region has 15 residues. The CDR3 reads CASSLPGTKTYEQYF. As DNA, the CDR3 is TGTGCCAGCAGCCTGCCCGGGACGAAAACCTACGAGCAGTACTTC. Full variable domain (missing parts from reference TRBV11-1 and TRBJ2-7): EAEVAQSPRYKITEKSQAVAFWCDPISGHATLYWYRQILGQGPELLVQFQDESVVDDSQLPKDRFSAERLKGVDSTLKIQPAELGDSAMYLCASSLPGTKTYEQYFGPGTRLTVT.

This chain joins TRBV11-1 and TRBJ1-1; D is ambiguous. Germline CDR1 reads SGHAT; CDR2 reads FQDESV (reference sequence). The germline V and J ends were trimmed by 8 bases and 11 bases, with 18 bases remaining between them. CDR3 length equals 12 residues. The CDR3 DNA follows: TGTGCCAGCGGATCACCCCGTAAACAGGCTTTCTTT. This sequence encodes CASGSPRKQAFF. The entire variable domain, with the rest obtained from reference TRBV11-1 and TRBJ1-1, is as follows: EAEVAQSPRYKITEKSQAVAFWCDPISGHATLYWYRQILGQGPELLVQFQDESVVDDSQLPKDRFSAERLKGVDSTLKIQPAELGDSAMYLCASGSPRKQAFFGQGTRLTVV.

The V gene is TRBV7-2, the J gene TRBJ2-7, with 8 nucleotides matching TRBD2. Per germline, CDR1 SGHTA and CDR2 FQGNSA. The CDR3 is made up of 15 amino acids. V gave up 4 bases and J gave up 5 bases; unmatched junction bases: 10. DNA for the CDR3: TGTGCCAGCAGCTGGGGCGGGGGGATGGAGGACGAGCAGTACTTC. It encodes CASSWGGGMEDEQYF.

V gene TRBV7-9 combines with J gene TRBJ2-1, with D perhaps TRBD2 (5 bases). The end of the DNA fits TRBJ2-7 better, so the J call may be wrong. The CDR3 sequence is 14 residues long. The germline V gene has CDR1 SEHNR and CDR2 FQNEAQ (reference sequence). The CDR3 reads CASNVGAAYNEQYF. The CDR3 DNA is TGTGCCAGCAACGTGGGAGCAGCCTACAATGAGCAGTACTTC.

V usage is TRBV12-3 or TRBV12-4 and J usage is TRBJ1-1; D gene uncertain. The CDR3 is made up of 12 amino acids. Trimming cost V 3 bases and J 4 bases, with 6 bases left between them. In DNA, the CDR3 is TGTGCCAGCAGTTTGGGCTTCACTGAAGCTTTCTTT. The encoded protein is CASSLGFTEAFF.

V usage is TRBV9 and J usage is TRBJ1-2, with 9 bases identical to TRBD1. The CDR3 covers 15 residues. The V gene end was trimmed by 3 bases and the J gene end by 8 bases; junction bases not matched to a gene: 11. Germline assignment: CDR1 SGDLS and CDR2 YYNGEE. The CDR3 bases are TGTGCCAGCAGCGGATTGACAGGGGGATTGGGAGGCTACACCTTC. This translates into CASSGLTGGLGGYTF.

The V gene is TRBV10-3, the J gene TRBJ2-5; possible D gene TRBD2, 6 bases. This CDR3 has 14 residues. Germline V gene sequence: CDR1 ENHRY, CDR2 SYGVKD. Trimming removed 7 bases from V and 5 bases from J, with 17 bases in between. CDR3 residues: CAIKSPGDEETQYF. DNA of the CDR3: TGTGCCATCAAGAGTCCGGGGGATGAGGAGACCCAGTACTTC.

The chain recombines TRBV5-1 with TRBJ2-4; D is unclear. Gene TRBJ2-7 matches the end of the DNA better, so the J call may be wrong. Germline V CDR1 and CDR2: SGHRS, YFSETQ. CDR3 length: 13 amino acids. This chain's CDR3 is CASKGDGDYEQYF. The CDR3 nucleotides read TGCGCCAGCAAGGGCGACGGAGACTACGAGCAGTACTTC.

The rearrangement links TRBV5-1 to TRBJ1-1; the D is unclear. Trimming left V 4 bases short and J 0 bases short, with 13 bases between. Germline lookup yields CDR1 SGHRS and CDR2 YFSETQ. This CDR3 has 15 residues. CDR3 coding DNA: TGCGCCAGCAGCCGGCAGGACCACATGAACACTGAAGCTTTCTTT. It translates to CASSRQDHMNTEAFF.

The J gene is TRBJ2-7, the V gene TRBV11-2, with D perhaps matching TRBD2 (5 bases). CDR1 is SGHAT, CDR2 FQNNGV, per germline. The CDR3 has 16 amino acids. With 5 bases removed from V and 3 bases from J, the gap between germline ends came to 20 bases. This CDR3 reads CASSRWRRGVLYEQYF. For the CDR3, the DNA is TGTGCCAGCAGCCGGTGGCGTCGGGGAGTGCTCTACGAGCAGTACTTC.

This rearrangement joins TRBV6-6 to TRBJ2-1; 10 bases are shared with TRBD2. J lost 6 bases, V lost 7 bases, and 6 bases had no gene match. Germline V gives CDR1 MNHNY, CDR2 SVGAGI (reference sequence). CDR3 length: 14 residues. The CDR3 loop reads CASILAGVGNEQFF. The CDR3 bases are TGTGCCAGCATCCTAGCGGGAGTAGGCAATGAGCAGTTCTTC.

This chain links TRBV7-9 with TRBJ2-7; 9 nucleotides agree with TRBD1. This CDR3 spans 14 amino acids. The V gene end was trimmed by 5 bases and the J gene end by 6 bases; junction bases not matched to a gene: 8. Germline V gives CDR1 SEHNR, CDR2 FQNEAQ (reference sequence). In nucleotides, the CDR3 is TGTGCCAGCAGCGTCGGAGGGACAGGGTTCGAGCAGTACTTC. This gives the protein CASSVGGTGFEQYF.

With regard to this clonotype: One junction end disagrees with the germline gene, perhaps due to a read error. The chain employs TRBV28 and TRBJ2-6; D remains unclear. Per the germline V gene, CDR1 is MDHEN and CDR2 is SYDVKM. The CDR3 contains 11 residues. CDR3 in amino acids: CASSSTNVPTF. For the CDR3, the DNA is TGTGCCAGCAGTTCCACCAACGTCCCGACTTTC.

The V gene is TRBV12-3 or TRBV12-4, the J gene TRBJ2-7; the D call may be TRBD1 or TRBD2 (5 bases each). The CDR3 extends over 15 amino acids. V lost 5 bases and J lost 3, with 17 bases in between. The CDR3 protein is CASSPIGTDYYEQYF. The DNA of the CDR3 is TGTGCCAGCAGTCCTATCGGGACGGATTACTACGAGCAGTACTTC.

This clonotype was recorded only once. This rearrangement joins TRBV6-1 to TRBJ1-1; 7 nucleotides agree with TRBD1. The length of the CDR3 is 19 residues. From germline, CDR1 is MNHNS and CDR2 SASEGT. V lost 5 bases to trimming and J lost 0 bases; unmatched junction nucleotides: 18. CDR3 amino acids: CASSRGSRGPEVMNTEAFF. Here the CDR3 DNA reads TGTGCCAGCAGTCGTGGTTCTAGGGGGCCAGAGGTCATGAACACTGAAGCTTTCTTT.

The rearrangement uses TRBV7-2 and TRBJ2-5; D could derive from TRBD1 or TRBD2 (5 bases each). The CDR3 spans 16 residues. Germline V gene lookup returns CDR1 SGHTA and CDR2 FQGNSA. The germline V and J ends were trimmed by 6 bases and 5 bases, with 22 bases remaining between them. CDR3 sequence: CASRRKPGTAEETQYF. As DNA, the CDR3 is TGTGCCAGCAGAAGGAAACCCGGGACCGCGGAGGAGACCCAGTACTTC.

V is TRBV7-2 and J is TRBJ2-5; maybe TRBD2 (5 bases). This CDR3 comprises 14 residues. Looked up from germline, CDR1 is SGHTA and CDR2 is FQGNSA. Trimming pared 7 bases from V and 5 bases from J, leaving 17 bases between. CDR3 in DNA: TGTGCCAGCAACCACAAGAGAGGGTTGGAGACCCAGTACTTC. Translating it yields CASNHKRGLETQYF.